This T cell receptor beta chain was captured in a study of beta chain features in type 1 diabetes. Trimming stripped 1 base from V and 6 bases from J, with 10 bases between. Germline V lookup: CDR1 LNHNV, CDR2 YYDKDF (reference sequence). The CDR3 is 14 amino acids. Expressed TCRB transcripts were sequenced because the entire RNA isolate underwent reverse transcription. Data came from immunoSEQ multiplex PCR; TCRdb stores just in-frame clones and leaves some out. In the table there are 330,000 or so clones, 10% to 15% of which are singletons. CD4+ naive, central memory, regulatory and stem cell-like memory subsets were isolated by sorting on CD45RO/CCR7/CD25/CD127/CD95/CD27. In its sample, this clone was seen a few times. Antigen unknown. Points from the study as a whole: People with Type 1 diabetes carried modestly yet significantly shorter TCRB CDR3s in all four CD4+ subsets. A potential influence of HLA type upon TCRB rearrangement remained unresolved herein.

What was sequenced was naive CD4+ T cells from blood. The rearrangement uses TRBV15 and TRBJ2-1; a possible D gene is TRBD1 (6 bases). The clonotype comes from a woman aged 18 to 35 with type 1 diabetes. CDR3 region: CATSRVGAVNEQFF. For the CDR3, the DNA is TGTGCCACCAGCAGAGTGGGGGCTGTCAATGAGCAGTTCTTC.